This note documents a single T cell receptor beta chain sequence. Antigen specificity is unknown. This specimen belongs to a study of a mutant IDH1 vaccine in newly diagnosed glioma. Study-wide background: Patients were given eight vaccinations, scheduled in weeks 1, 3, 5, 7, 11, 15, 19 and 23.

TCRdb's table, derived via immunoSEQ multiplex PCR, lists solely in-frame clones and lacks some. The sample lists some 38,000 clones, about four fifths occurring once. Specified time point: week 23, last vaccination. Every vaccine dose comprised 300 ug of mutant IDH1 20-mer peptide plus topical imiquimod. The receptor was isolated from a man aged 35-49 years with glioma. Sequencing was performed on PBMCs, taken from a glioma patient whose treatment included an IDH1 peptide vaccine.

CDR3 protein: CASSFPLAGGQETQYF. DNA for the CDR3: TGTGCCAGCAGCTTCCCTCTAGCGGGGGGACAAGAGACCCAGTACTTC. The chain is built from TRBV7-9 and TRBJ2-5; the match to TRBD2 covers 11 bases. V lost 3 bases and J lost 2; bases outside the gene matches: 5. Germline V gene lookup returns CDR1 SEHNR and CDR2 FQNEAQ (reference sequence). The CDR3 is made up of 16 amino acids.